The source of this TCR beta chain is a study of T cell responses to AZD1222 COVID-19 vaccine. Investigators merged groups given second doses at roughly 4 or roughly 12 weeks. The CDR3 is 15 residues long. V shed 5 bases, J shed 8 bases, and the junction held 11 bases outside the gene matches. Per germline, CDR1 SGHTA and CDR2 FQGNSA. Produced via immunoSEQ multiplex PCR; TCRdb's table is partial and in-frame only. The sample records tens of thousands of clones, roughly 90% being singletons. In regard to this clone: Its antigen is as yet unknown.

Study-wide points: Sampled repertoires all dated from after the peak T cell response. Of the AZD1222 recipients, only 5 or 6 were seropositive at baseline.

The sequencing used peripheral blood, collected 28 days after the second AZD1222 dose. The V call is TRBV7-2, the J call TRBJ1-4, with 7 bases identical to TRBD1. The TCR sequence derives from an adult who received the AZD1222 COVID-19 vaccine. The CDR3, as DNA: TGTGCCAGCAGCCCCCAGACAGGGTCCGGGGAAAAACTGTTTTTT. Translating it yields CASSPQTGSGEKLFF.